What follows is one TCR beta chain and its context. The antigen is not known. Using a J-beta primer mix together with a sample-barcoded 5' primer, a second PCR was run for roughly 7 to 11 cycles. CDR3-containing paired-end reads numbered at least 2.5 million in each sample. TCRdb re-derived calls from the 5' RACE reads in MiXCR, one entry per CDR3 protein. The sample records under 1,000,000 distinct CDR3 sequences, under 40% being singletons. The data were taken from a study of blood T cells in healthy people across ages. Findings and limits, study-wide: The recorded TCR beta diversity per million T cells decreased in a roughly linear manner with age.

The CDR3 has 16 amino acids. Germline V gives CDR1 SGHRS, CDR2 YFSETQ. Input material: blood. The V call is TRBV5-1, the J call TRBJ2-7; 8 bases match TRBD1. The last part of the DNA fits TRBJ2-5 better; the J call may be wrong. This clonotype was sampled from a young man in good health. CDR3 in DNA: TGCGCCAGCAGCCTTAGCGACAGGGGATGGGGAGAGACCCAGTACTTC. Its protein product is CASSLSDRGWGETQYF.